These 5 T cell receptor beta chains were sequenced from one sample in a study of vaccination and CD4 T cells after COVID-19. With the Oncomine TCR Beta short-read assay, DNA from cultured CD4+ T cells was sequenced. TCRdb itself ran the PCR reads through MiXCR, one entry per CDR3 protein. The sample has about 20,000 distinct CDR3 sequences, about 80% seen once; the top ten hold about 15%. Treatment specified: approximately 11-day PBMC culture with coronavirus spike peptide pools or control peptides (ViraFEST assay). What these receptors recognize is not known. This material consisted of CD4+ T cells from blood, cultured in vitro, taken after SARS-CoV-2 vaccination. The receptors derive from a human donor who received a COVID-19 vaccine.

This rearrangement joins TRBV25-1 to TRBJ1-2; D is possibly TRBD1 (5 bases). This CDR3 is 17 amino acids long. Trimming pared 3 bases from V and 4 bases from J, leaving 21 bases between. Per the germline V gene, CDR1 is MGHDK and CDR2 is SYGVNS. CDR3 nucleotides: TGTGCCAGCAGTGATGGGGCAGGGACCACCTTATCCTATGGCTACACCTTC. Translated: CASSDGAGTTLSYGYTF.

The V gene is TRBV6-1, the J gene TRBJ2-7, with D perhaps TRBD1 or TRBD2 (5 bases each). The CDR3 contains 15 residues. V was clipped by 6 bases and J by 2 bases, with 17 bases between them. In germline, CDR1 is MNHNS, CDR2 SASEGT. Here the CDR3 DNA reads TGTGCCAGCAGCCCCGACGGAGGCAGGGCCTACGAGCAGTACTTC. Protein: CASSPDGGRAYEQYF.

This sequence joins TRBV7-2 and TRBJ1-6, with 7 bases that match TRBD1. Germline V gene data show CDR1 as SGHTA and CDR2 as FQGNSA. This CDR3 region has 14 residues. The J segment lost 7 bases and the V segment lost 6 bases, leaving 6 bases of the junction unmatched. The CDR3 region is CASRRDSRNSPLHF. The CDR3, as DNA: TGTGCCAGCAGGCGGGACAGTCGCAATTCACCCCTCCACTTT. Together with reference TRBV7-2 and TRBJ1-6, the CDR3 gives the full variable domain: GAGVSQSPSNKVTEKGKDVELRCDPISGHTALYWYRQSLGQGLEFLIYFQGNSAPDKSGLPSDRFSAERTGGSVSTLTIQRTQQEDSAVYLCASRRDSRNSPLHFGNGTRLTVT.

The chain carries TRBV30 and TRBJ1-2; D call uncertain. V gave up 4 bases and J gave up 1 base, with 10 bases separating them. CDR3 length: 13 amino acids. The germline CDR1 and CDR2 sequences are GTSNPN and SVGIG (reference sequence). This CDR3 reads CAWIRKLNYGYTF. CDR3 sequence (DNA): TGTGCCTGGATACGGAAACTTAACTATGGCTACACCTTC.

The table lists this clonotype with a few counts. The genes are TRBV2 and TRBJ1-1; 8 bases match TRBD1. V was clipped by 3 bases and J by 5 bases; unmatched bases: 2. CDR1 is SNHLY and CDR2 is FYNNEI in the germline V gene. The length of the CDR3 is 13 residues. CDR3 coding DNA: TGTGCCAGCAGTGACCGGACAGGGACTGAAGCTTTCTTT. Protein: CASSDRTGTEAFF.